Presented here are 8 T cell receptor beta chains from one specimen sequenced in a study of T cell responses to AZD1222 COVID-19 vaccine. Clones were sequenced by immunoSEQ multiplex PCR, and TCRdb holds only the in-frame ones, with some missing. Found here are some 150,000 clones, 65% to 90% of them singletons; the top ten hold 7.9%. The source was peripheral blood, collected 28 days after the second dose of the MenACWY control vaccine. The receptor source for this set is an adult who received the MenACWY meningococcal vaccine as a control.

This rearrangement joins TRBV6-5 to TRBJ1-4, with D possibly TRBD1 on 6 matching bases. Trimming stripped 2 bases from V and 7 bases from J, with 11 bases between. The CDR3 is 14 amino acids. Germline V gives CDR1 MNHEY, CDR2 SVGAGI. The DNA of the CDR3 is TGTGCCAGCAGTTACGGCAGGGGAGGTGAAAAACTGTTTTTT. It encodes CASSYGRGGEKLFF.

A single count supports this clone. V gene TRBV28 combines with J gene TRBJ1-3; a possible D gene is TRBD1 (5 bases). Germline V CDR1 and CDR2: MDHEN, SYDVKM. The CDR3 contains 14 residues. Between the trimmed V and J ends, which lost 3 bases and 7 bases, there was a span of 13 bases. The CDR3 DNA reads as TGTGCCAGCAGTTTCGGTTCAGGGCTGAACACCATATATTTT. This codes for CASSFGSGLNTIYF.

V gene TRBV18 combines with J gene TRBJ1-4; D not certain. This CDR3 is 13 amino acids long. Per germline, CDR1 KGHSH and CDR2 LQKENI. V lost 3 bases to trimming and J lost 8 bases, with 10 bases between them. The CDR3 DNA reads TGTGCCAGCTCACCGACGAGAACGGAAAAACTGTTTTTT. Translating gives CASSPTRTEKLFF.

This sequence joins TRBV5-4 and TRBJ2-1; 9 positions match TRBD2. The length of the CDR3 is 19 residues. The ends lost 3 bases at V and 4 bases at J; junction bases unmatched: 17. CDR1 and CDR2 (germline): SGHNT, YYREEE (reference sequence). The CDR3 is CASSWGVLAGGPKYNEQFF. The CDR3 nucleotides are TGTGCCAGCAGCTGGGGGGTGTTGGCGGGAGGGCCTAAGTACAATGAGCAGTTCTTC.

This chain links TRBV24-1 with TRBJ2-3; D is possibly TRBD2 (5 bases). The CDR3 length is 14 residues. V dropped 4 bases and J dropped 5 bases, with 12 bases sitting between them. CDR1 is KGHDR, CDR2 SFDVKD, per germline. The CDR3 reads CATSEPGTQDTQYF. The CDR3, as DNA: TGTGCCACCAGTGAGCCGGGAACACAAGATACGCAGTATTTT.

V and J are TRBV30 and TRBJ1-4; 10 bases map to TRBD1. V dropped 3 bases and J dropped 7; count of bases not matched to a gene: 11. CDR1 is GTSNPN, CDR2 SVGIG, per germline (reference sequence). This CDR3 contains 16 residues. The CDR3 sequence: CAWRAPRTGGSEKLFF. The CDR3 coding sequence is TGTGCCTGGAGGGCGCCTCGGACAGGGGGTAGTGAAAAACTGTTTTTT.

The chain uses TRBV7-7 and TRBJ2-3; 12 bases are shared with TRBD2. The CDR3 has 14 amino acids. The germline V gene has CDR1 SSHAT and CDR2 FNYEAQ (reference sequence). The CDR3 bases are TGTGCGAGTTCCAGGGGACTAGCGGGAGATACGCAGTATTTT. Its protein product is CASSRGLAGDTQYF.

This CDR3 reads CASSQDPSYGGQPQHF. The CDR3 DNA follows: TGCGCCAGCAGCCAAGATCCCTCTTACGGTGGTCAGCCCCAGCATTTT. This rearrangement joins TRBV4-1 to TRBJ1-5; no firm D call. Trimming cost V 0 bases and J 6 bases, with 15 bases left between them. The CDR3 consists of 16 residues. Germline V gives CDR1 MGHRA, CDR2 YSYEKL.